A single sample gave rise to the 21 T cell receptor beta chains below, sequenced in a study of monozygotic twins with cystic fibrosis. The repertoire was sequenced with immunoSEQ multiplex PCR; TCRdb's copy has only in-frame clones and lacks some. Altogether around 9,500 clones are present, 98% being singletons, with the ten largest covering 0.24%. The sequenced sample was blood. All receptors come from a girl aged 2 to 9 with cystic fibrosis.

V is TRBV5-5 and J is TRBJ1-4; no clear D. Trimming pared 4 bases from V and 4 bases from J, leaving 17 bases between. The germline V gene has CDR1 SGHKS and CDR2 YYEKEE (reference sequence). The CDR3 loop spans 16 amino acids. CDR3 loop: CASSGIVSGVNEKLFF. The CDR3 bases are TGTGCCAGCAGCGGCATCGTGTCTGGGGTTAATGAAAAACTGTTTTTT.

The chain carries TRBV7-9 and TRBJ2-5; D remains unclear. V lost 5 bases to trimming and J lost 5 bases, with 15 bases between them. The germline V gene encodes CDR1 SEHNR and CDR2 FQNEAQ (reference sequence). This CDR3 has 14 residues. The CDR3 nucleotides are TGTGCCAGCAGCACCGCCGTGGGTGTGGAGACCCAGTACTTC. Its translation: CASSTAVGVETQYF. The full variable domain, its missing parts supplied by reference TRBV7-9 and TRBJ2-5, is DTGVSQNPRHKITKRGQNVTFRCDPISEHNRLYWYRQTLGQGPEFLTYFQNEAQLEKSRLLSDRFSAERPKGSFSTLEIQRTEQGDSAMYLCASSTAVGVETQYFGPGTRLLVL.

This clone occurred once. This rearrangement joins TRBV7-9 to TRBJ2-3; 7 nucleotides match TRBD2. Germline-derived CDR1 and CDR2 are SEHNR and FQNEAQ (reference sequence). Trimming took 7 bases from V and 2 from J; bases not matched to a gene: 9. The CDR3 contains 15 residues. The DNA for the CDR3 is TGTGCCAGCACGCCAGCTAGCGGACCCACAGATACGCAGTATTTT. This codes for CASTPASGPTDTQYF.

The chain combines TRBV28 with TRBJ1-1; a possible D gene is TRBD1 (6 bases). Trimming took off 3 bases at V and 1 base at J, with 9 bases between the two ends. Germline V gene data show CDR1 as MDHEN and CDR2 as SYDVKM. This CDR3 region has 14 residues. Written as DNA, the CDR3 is TGTGCCAGCAGTTTGGGGGGCCCGAACACTGAAGCTTTCTTT. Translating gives CASSLGGPNTEAFF.

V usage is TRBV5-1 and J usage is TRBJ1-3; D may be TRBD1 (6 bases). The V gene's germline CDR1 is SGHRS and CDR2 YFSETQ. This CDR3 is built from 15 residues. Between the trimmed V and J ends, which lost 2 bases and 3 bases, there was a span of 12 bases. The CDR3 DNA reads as TGCGCCAGCAGCTTAGCCCAGGGGTTTGGAAACACCATATATTTT. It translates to CASSLAQGFGNTIYF.

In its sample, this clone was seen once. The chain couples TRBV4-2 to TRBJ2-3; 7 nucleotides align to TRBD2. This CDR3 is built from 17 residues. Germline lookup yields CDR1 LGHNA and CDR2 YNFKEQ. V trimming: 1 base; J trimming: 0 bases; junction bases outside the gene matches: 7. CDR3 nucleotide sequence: TGTGCCAGCAGCCAAGCCGCTAGCGGTTTTAGCACAGATACGCAGTATTTT. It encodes CASSQAASGFSTDTQYF.

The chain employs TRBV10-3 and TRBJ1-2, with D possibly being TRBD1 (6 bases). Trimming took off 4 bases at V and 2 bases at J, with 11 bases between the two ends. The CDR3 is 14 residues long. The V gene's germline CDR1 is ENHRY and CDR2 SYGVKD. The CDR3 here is CAISVQGGNYGYTF. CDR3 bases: TGTGCCATCAGTGTACAGGGTGGCAACTATGGCTACACCTTC.

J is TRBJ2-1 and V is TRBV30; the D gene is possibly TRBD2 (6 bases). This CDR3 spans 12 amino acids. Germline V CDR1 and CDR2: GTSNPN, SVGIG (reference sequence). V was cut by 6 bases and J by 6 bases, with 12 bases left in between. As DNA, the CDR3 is TGTGCCTGCGTAGCAGCGGGCAATGAGCAGTTCTTC. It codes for CACVAAGNEQFF.

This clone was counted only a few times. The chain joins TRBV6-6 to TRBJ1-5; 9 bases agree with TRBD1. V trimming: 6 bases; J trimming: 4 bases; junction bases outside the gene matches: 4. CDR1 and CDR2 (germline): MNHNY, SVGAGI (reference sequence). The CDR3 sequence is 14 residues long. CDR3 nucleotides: TGTGCCAGCAGCCTGGGACAGGGAAATCAGCCCCAGCATTTT. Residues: CASSLGQGNQPQHF.

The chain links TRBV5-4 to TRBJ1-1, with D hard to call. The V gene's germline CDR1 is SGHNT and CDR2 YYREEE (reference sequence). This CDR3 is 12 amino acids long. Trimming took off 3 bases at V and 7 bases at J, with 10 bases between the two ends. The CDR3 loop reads CASSWIDGEAFF. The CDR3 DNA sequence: TGTGCCAGCAGCTGGATCGATGGTGAAGCTTTCTTT.

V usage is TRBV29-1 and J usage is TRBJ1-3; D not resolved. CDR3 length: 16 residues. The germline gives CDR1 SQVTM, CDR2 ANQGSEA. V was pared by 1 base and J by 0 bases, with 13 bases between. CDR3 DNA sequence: TGCAGCGTTGAAGGCACCCGGTCTAGCTCTGGAAACACCATATATTTT. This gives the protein CSVEGTRSSSGNTIYF.

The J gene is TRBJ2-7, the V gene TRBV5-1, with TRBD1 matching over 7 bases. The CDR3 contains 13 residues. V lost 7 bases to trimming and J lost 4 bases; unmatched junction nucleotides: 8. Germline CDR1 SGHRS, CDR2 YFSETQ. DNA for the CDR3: TGCGCCAGCCAAAGGACAGGATTATACGAGCAGTACTTC. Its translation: CASQRTGLYEQYF.

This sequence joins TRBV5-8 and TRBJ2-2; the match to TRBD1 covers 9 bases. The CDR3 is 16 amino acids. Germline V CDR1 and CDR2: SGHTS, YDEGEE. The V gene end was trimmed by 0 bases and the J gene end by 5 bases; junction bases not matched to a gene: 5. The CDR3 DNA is TGTGCCAGCAGCTTGGAGGGACAGGGTGGAACCGGGGAGCTGTTTTTT. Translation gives CASSLEGQGGTGELFF.

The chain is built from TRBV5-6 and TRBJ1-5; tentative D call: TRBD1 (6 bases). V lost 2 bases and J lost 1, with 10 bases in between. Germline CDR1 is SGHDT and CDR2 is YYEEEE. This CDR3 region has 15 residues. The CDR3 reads CASSFNRGSNQPQHF. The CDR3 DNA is TGTGCCAGCAGCTTTAATAGGGGGAGCAATCAGCCCCAGCATTTT. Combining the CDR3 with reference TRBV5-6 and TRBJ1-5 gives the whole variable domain DAGVTQSPTHLIKTRGQQVTLRCSPKSGHDTVSWYQQALGQGPQFIFQYYEEEERQRGNFPDRFSGHQFPNYSSELNVNALLLGDSALYLCASSFNRGSNQPQHFGDGTRLSIL.

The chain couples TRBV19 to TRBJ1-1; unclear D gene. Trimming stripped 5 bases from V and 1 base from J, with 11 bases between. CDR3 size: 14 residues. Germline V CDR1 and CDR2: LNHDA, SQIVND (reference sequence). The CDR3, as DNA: TGTGCCAGTAGTTCCGAGACCGAGAACACTGAAGCTTTCTTT. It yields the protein CASSSETENTEAFF.

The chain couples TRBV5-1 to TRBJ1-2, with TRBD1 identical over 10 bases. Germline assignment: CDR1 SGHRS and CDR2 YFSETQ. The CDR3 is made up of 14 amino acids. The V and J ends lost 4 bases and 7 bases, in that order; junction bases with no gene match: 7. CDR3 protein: CASSRGQGYGGYTF. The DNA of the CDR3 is TGCGCCAGCAGCCGGGGACAGGGGTACGGTGGCTACACCTTC.

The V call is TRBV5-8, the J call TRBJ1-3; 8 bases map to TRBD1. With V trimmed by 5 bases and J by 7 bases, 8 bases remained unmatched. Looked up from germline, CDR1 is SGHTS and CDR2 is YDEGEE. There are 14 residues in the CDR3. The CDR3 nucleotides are TGTGCCAGCAGTTCGGGACAGGCCTGGAACACCATATATTTT. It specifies CASSSGQAWNTIYF.

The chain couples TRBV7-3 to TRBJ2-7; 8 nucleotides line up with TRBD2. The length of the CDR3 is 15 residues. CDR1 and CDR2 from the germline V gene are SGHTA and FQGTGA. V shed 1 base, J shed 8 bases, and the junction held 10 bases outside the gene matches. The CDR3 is CASSLKGLAGYQQYF. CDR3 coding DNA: TGTGCCAGCAGCTTAAAAGGGCTAGCGGGTTACCAGCAGTACTTC.

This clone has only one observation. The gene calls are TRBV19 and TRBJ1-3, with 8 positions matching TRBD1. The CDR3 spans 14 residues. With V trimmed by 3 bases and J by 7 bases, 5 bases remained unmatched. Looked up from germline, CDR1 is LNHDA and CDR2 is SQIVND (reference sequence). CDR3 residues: CASSIQGARNTIYF. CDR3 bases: TGTGCCAGTAGTATCCAGGGGGCAAGGAACACCATATATTTT.

The DNA of the CDR3 is TGTGCCAGCAGCCAAGGTAATAGCGGGAGTCAAGATACGCAGTATTTT. This encodes CASSQGNSGSQDTQYF. The rearrangement joins TRBV4-2 to TRBJ2-3; 9 bases line up with TRBD2. This CDR3 contains 16 residues. V lost 1 base to trimming and J lost 5 bases; unmatched junction nucleotides: 7. Germline V gene lookup returns CDR1 LGHNA and CDR2 YNFKEQ.

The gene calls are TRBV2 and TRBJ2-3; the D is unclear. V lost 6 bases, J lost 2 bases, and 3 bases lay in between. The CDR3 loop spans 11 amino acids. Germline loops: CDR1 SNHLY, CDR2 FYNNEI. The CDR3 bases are TGTGCCAGCAGCGACACAGATACGCAGTATTTT. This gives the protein CASSDTDTQYF.